The next 22 T cell receptor beta chains were all read from a single sample in a study of beta chain features in type 1 diabetes. The entirety of the isolated RNA underwent reverse transcription, so expressed TCRB transcripts were sequenced. Profiled with immunoSEQ multiplex PCR; TCRdb holds only in-frame clones, not every one. The sample has roughly 610,000 clones; 15% to 17% are singletons. Sequencing was done on a sample of naive CD4+ T cells from blood. These receptor sequences come from a man aged 18 to 29 in good health.

This clone was seen a handful of times. The chain has TRBV5-4 and TRBJ1-2; D unresolved. Germline V lookup: CDR1 SGHNT, CDR2 YYREEE (reference sequence). V shed 3 bases and J shed 7 bases, with 13 bases lying between them. The CDR3 is 13 residues long. The CDR3 loop reads CASSSPRGGGYTF. The CDR3, as DNA: TGTGCCAGCAGCTCGCCACGCGGCGGTGGCTACACCTTC.

This clone was observed a few times. This chain connects TRBV5-1 to TRBJ2-7, with a possible D match to TRBD2 (5 bases). The ends were cut back, 4 bases at V and 6 bases at J, with 23 bases in the middle. CDR1 and CDR2 (germline): SGHRS, YFSETQ. The CDR3 loop spans 16 amino acids. CDR3 region: CASSAQIERRNSEQYF. Here the CDR3 DNA reads TGCGCCAGCAGCGCCCAGATAGAGCGGCGGAACTCCGAGCAGTACTTC.

This clone appeared a few times. J is TRBJ2-1 and V is TRBV2; possible D gene TRBD1, 5 bases. The CDR3 runs 12 residues. Trimming took 6 bases from V and 12 from J, leaving 15 bases between them. Germline values: CDR1 SNHLY, CDR2 FYNNEI. This CDR3 is CASRGNRSWQFF. The CDR3 region has the DNA TGTGCCAGCAGAGGAAACAGGAGTTGGCAGTTCTTC.

A few counts support this clone. The rearrangement uses TRBV7-6 and TRBJ2-1, with TRBD2 identical over 7 bases. The germline V gene has CDR1 SGHVS and CDR2 FNYEAQ. Trimming cost V 5 bases and J 4 bases; bases outside gene matches: 8. This CDR3 region has 15 residues. CDR3 amino acids: CASSLTSARYNEQFF. The CDR3 DNA follows: TGTGCCAGCAGCCTCACTAGCGCGAGGTACAATGAGCAGTTCTTC.

This clone was seen more than once but under ten times. This chain connects TRBV7-2 to TRBJ2-3; no clear D gene. CDR1 and CDR2 from the germline V gene are SGHTA and FQGNSA. V lost 4 bases, J lost 4 bases, and 12 bases lay in between. The CDR3 has 14 residues. The CDR3 protein is CASSSGVLSDTQYF. The CDR3 nucleotides are TGTGCCAGCAGCTCTGGGGTTCTTTCAGATACGCAGTATTTT.

This chain connects TRBV29-1 to TRBJ2-1, with a weak D call TRBD2 (6 bases). V gave up 0 bases and J gave up 7 bases, with 19 bases separating them. CDR1 is SQVTM and CDR2 is ANQGSEA in the germline V gene. The CDR3 has 16 amino acids. The CDR3: CSVEDRGRHPRNEQFF. In DNA, the CDR3 is TGCAGCGTTGAAGATCGGGGGAGGCACCCCCGGAATGAGCAGTTCTTC.

This chain uses TRBV18 with TRBJ2-5; no clear D. The CDR3 length is 13 residues. V lost 1 base to trimming and J lost 5 bases, with 8 bases between them. Germline V gene lookup returns CDR1 KGHSH and CDR2 LQKENI. Written as DNA, the CDR3 is TGTGCCAGCTCACCACTACTCGCGGAGACCCAGTACTTC. It specifies CASSPLLAETQYF.

This chain connects TRBV4-3 to TRBJ2-3, with a weak D call TRBD2 (6 bases). Trimming took 1 base from V and 2 from J, leaving 10 bases between them. The CDR3 totals 15 residues. CDR1 is LGHNA, CDR2 YSLEER, per germline. DNA for the CDR3: TGCGCCAGCAGCCAAGTTCGGGGGAACACAGATACGCAGTATTTT. It is translated as CASSQVRGNTDTQYF.

This clone was seen a few times. The chain joins TRBV28 to TRBJ2-1; a possible D gene is TRBD1 (5 bases). Germline assignment: CDR1 MDHEN and CDR2 SYDVKM. The V end lost 6 bases, the J end lost 5 bases, and 14 bases lay between the germline ends. The CDR3 is 14 amino acids. The CDR3 is CASRGQLAHNEQFF. CDR3 DNA: TGTGCCAGCAGAGGACAACTGGCCCACAATGAGCAGTTCTTC.

The chain carries TRBV7-9 and TRBJ1-5; D is possibly TRBD1 (5 bases). The CDR3 contains 15 residues. Germline CDR1 is SEHNR and CDR2 is FQNEAQ (reference sequence). V was cut by 5 bases and J by 4 bases, with 15 bases left in between. The CDR3 sequence is CASSQGQGINQPQHF. In nucleotides, the CDR3 is TGTGCCAGCAGCCAGGGCCAGGGAATTAATCAGCCCCAGCATTTT.

V gene TRBV2 combines with J gene TRBJ2-5, with 7 positions matching TRBD2. The germline V gene encodes CDR1 SNHLY and CDR2 FYNNEI. The CDR3 contains 16 residues. With V trimmed by 3 bases and J by 3 bases, 10 bases remained unmatched. CDR3 loop: CASSEDLLATKETQYF. CDR3 sequence (DNA): TGTGCCAGCAGTGAGGATCTACTAGCGACTAAAGAGACCCAGTACTTC. The entire variable domain, with the rest obtained from reference TRBV2 and TRBJ2-5, is as follows: EPEVTQTPSHQVTQMGQEVILRCVPISNHLYFYWYRQILGQKVEFLVSFYNNEISEKSEIFDDQFSVERPDGSNFTLKIRSTKLEDSAMYFCASSEDLLATKETQYFGPGTRLLVL.

This clone was detected only a few times. The chain employs TRBV10-3 and TRBJ2-2; D gene uncertain. CDR3 length equals 13 residues. Germline V lookup: CDR1 ENHRY, CDR2 SYGVKD. Trimming took 1 base from V and 3 from J, leaving 3 bases between them. CDR3 nucleotides: TGTGCCATCAGTGAGTGGGACACCGGGGAGCTGTTTTTT. This encodes CAISEWDTGELFF.

About this clone: Other nucleotide sequences in the sample specify the same CDR3. V and J are TRBV29-1 and TRBJ1-1, with a possible D match to TRBD1 (5 bases). The V gene lost 6 bases and the J gene lost 0 bases, with 11 bases spanning the gap. The germline gives CDR1 SQVTM, CDR2 ANQGSEA. The CDR3 has 13 residues. The CDR3 is CSVGRRLNTEAFF. CDR3 bases: TGCAGCGTGGGACGCAGGTTGAACACTGAAGCTTTCTTT.

This clone was detected a few times. This chain links TRBV10-3 with TRBJ2-1; 8 bases map to TRBD1. The trim removed 5 bases at V and 7 bases at J, leaving 10 bases unmatched. This CDR3 is 15 amino acids long. Germline CDR1 ENHRY, CDR2 SYGVKD. The CDR3 sequence is CAISSQGAGLNEQFF. As DNA, the CDR3 is TGTGCCATCAGTTCCCAGGGGGCAGGTTTGAATGAGCAGTTCTTC.

The rearrangement links TRBV28 to TRBJ2-5; no reliable D call. Looked up from germline, CDR1 is MDHEN and CDR2 is SYDVKM. Trimming cost V 3 bases and J 0 bases, with 8 bases left between them. CDR3 length equals 14 residues. The CDR3 DNA sequence: TGTGCCAGCAGTTTGACTGCGTACCAAGAGACCCAGTACTTC. Encoded protein: CASSLTAYQETQYF.

This chain uses TRBV21-1 with TRBJ2-7; TRBD1, the table's D call, lacks a check against the DNA. TRBV21-1 is classified as a pseudogene. This CDR3 contains 13 residues. The chain's CDR3 is CASPGRGPYEQYF. The CDR3 nucleotides are TGTGCCAGCCCGGGCAGGGGGCCCTACGAGCAGTACTTC.

This clone has more than one count but fewer than ten. This chain uses TRBV9 with TRBJ1-1; the D is unclear. The CDR3 consists of 13 residues. The V gene's germline CDR1 is SGDLS and CDR2 YYNGEE. Trimming pared 4 bases from V and 3 bases from J, leaving 10 bases between. DNA for the CDR3: TGTGCCAGCAGCAAGCGGAGGGACACTGAAGCTTTCTTT. Its protein product is CASSKRRDTEAFF.

This clone was recorded a few times. The chain carries TRBV2 and TRBJ1-6; no clear D gene. CDR3 size: 11 residues. The V gene lost 3 bases and the J gene lost 10 bases, with 4 bases spanning the gap. The germline V gene encodes CDR1 SNHLY and CDR2 FYNNEI. CDR3 loop: CASSEVSPLHF. The CDR3 DNA is TGTGCCAGCAGTGAGGTCTCACCCCTCCACTTT.

This clone has just a few counts. The chain carries TRBV10-3 and TRBJ1-1; 8 bases match TRBD1. The CDR3 has 15 amino acids. Trimming removed 0 bases from V and 1 base from J; junction bases left unmatched: 1. CDR1 and CDR2 from the germline V gene are ENHRY and SYGVKD. In DNA form, the CDR3 reads TGTGCCATCAGTGAGTCAGGACAGGGGAACACTGAAGCTTTCTTT. Amino acids: CAISESGQGNTEAFF.

The V and J genes are TRBV21-1 and TRBJ2-7; the table calls TRBD1, which could not be checked here. TRBV21-1 is designated a pseudogene. This CDR3 region has 21 residues. For the CDR3, the DNA is TGTGCCAGCATCCCAGGTCCCGGGACATCAGGTTGGGCCCCTTATTCCTACGAGCAGTACTTC. Protein: CASIPGPGTSGWAPYSYEQYF.

This chain connects TRBV19 to TRBJ2-3; no clear D gene. V lost 5 bases and J lost 6, with 12 bases in between. The length of the CDR3 is 13 residues. The germline V gene has CDR1 LNHDA and CDR2 SQIVND (reference sequence). The CDR3 nucleotides are TGTGCCAGTAGTGTCCTACTTCTGGATACGCAGTATTTT. It is translated as CASSVLLLDTQYF. The full variable domain, in which reference TRBV19 and TRBJ2-3 provide the parts outside the CDR3, is DGGITQSPKYLFRKEGQNVTLSCEQNLNHDAMYWYRQDPGQGLRLIYYSQIVNDFQKGDIAEGYSVSREKKESFPLTVTSAQKNPTAFYLCASSVLLLDTQYFGPGTRLTVL.

The genes are TRBV15 and TRBJ2-1; D may be TRBD2 (6 bases). CDR3 length: 16 residues. Germline CDR1 is LNHNV and CDR2 is YYDKDF (reference sequence). V was trimmed by 1 base and J by 13 bases, leaving 23 bases between them. DNA of the CDR3: TGTGCCACCAGCAGAGTAAAAGGGGATTGGGGAGGCAAACAGTTCTTC. Its protein product is CATSRVKGDWGGKQFF.